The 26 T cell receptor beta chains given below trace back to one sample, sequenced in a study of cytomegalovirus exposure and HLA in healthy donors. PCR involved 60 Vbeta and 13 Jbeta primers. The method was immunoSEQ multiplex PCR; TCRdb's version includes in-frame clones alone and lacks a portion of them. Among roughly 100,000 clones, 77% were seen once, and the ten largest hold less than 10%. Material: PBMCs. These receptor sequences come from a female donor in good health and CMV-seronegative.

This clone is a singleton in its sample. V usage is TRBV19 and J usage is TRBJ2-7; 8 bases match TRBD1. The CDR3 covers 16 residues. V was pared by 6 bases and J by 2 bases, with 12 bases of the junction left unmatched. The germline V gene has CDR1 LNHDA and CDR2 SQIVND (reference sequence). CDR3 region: CASSQDAGGRPYEQYF. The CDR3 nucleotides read TGTGCCAGTAGCCAAGATGCAGGGGGCAGACCCTACGAGCAGTACTTC.

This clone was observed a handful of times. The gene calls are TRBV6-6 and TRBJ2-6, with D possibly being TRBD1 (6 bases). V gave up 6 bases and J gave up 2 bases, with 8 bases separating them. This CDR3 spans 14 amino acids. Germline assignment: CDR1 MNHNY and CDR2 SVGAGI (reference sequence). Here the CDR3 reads CASRNRAGANVLTF. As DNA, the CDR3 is TGTGCCAGCAGGAACAGGGCTGGGGCCAACGTCCTGACTTTC.

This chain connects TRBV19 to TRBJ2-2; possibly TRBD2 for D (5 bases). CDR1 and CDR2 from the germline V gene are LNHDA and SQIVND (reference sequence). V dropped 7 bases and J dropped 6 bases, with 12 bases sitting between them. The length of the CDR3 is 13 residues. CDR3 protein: CASTWEYPGELFF. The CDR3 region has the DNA TGTGCCAGTACGTGGGAGTACCCCGGGGAGCTGTTTTTT.

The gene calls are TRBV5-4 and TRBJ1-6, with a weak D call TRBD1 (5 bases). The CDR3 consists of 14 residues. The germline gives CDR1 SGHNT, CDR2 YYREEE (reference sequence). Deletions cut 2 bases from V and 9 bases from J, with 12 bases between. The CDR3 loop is CASSFLGGGSPLHF. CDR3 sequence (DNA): TGTGCCAGCAGCTTCTTGGGGGGAGGTTCACCCCTCCACTTT.

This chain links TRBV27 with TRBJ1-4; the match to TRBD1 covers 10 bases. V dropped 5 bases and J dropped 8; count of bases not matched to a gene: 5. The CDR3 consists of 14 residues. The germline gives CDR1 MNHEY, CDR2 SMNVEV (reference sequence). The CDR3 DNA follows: TGTGCCAGCAGTCACGGACAGGGGGGAGAAAAACTGTTTTTT. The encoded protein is CASSHGQGGEKLFF.

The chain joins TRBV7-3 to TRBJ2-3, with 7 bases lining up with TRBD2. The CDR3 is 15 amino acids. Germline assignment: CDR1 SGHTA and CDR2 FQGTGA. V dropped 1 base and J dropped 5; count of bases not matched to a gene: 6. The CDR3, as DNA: TGTGCCAGCAGCTTAAATACGGGGGGAGTAGATACGCAGTATTTT. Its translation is CASSLNTGGVDTQYF.

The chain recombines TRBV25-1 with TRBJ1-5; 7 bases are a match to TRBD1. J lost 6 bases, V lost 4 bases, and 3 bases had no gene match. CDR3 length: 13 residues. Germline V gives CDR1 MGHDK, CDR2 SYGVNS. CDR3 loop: CASSGTGGQPQHF. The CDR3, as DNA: TGTGCCAGCAGTGGGACAGGAGGTCAGCCCCAGCATTTT. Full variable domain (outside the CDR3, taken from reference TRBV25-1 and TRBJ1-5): EADIYQTPRYLVIGTGKKITLECSQTMGHDKMYWYQQDPGMELHLIHYSYGVNSTEKGDLSSESTVSRIRTEHFPLTLESARPSHTSQYLCASSGTGGQPQHFGDGTRLSIL.

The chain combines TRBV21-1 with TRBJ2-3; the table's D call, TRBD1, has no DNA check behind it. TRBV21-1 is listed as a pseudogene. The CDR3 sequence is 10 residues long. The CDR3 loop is CAGTGTSQYF. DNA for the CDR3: TGTGCCGGAACCGGGACATCGCAGTATTTT.

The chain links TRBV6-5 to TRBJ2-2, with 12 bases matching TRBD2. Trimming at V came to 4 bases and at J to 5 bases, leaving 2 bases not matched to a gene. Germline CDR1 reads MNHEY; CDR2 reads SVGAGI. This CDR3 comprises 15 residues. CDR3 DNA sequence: TGTGCCAGCAGTTCGACTAGCGGGGGAACCGGGGAGCTGTTTTTT. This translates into CASSSTSGGTGELFF.

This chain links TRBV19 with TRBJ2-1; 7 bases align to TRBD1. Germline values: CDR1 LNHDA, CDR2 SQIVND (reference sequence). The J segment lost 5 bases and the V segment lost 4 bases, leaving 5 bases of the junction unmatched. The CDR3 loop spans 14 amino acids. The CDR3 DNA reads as TGTGCCAGTAGTAAGTGGACAGGCGACAATGAGCAGTTCTTC. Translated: CASSKWTGDNEQFF.

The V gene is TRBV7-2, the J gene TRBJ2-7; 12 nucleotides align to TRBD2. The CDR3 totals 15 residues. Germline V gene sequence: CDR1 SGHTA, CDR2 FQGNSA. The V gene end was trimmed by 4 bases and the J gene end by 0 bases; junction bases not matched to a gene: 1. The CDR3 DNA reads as TGTGCCAGCAGCTCACTAGCGGGGGGCTCCTACGAGCAGTACTTC. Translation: CASSSLAGGSYEQYF.

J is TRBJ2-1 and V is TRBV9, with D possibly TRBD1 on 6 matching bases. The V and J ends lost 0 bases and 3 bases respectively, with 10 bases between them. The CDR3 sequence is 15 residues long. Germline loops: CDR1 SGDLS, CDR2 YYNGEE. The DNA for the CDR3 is TGTGCCAGCAGCGTAGCGTTAGGGGGCTACAATGAGCAGTTCTTC. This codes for CASSVALGGYNEQFF.

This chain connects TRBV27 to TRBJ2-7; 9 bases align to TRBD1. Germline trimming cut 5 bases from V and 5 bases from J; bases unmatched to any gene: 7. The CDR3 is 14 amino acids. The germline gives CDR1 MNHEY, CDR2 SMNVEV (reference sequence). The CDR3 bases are TGTGCCAGCAGTAATTGGGACAGGGTTCACGAGCAGTACTTC. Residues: CASSNWDRVHEQYF.

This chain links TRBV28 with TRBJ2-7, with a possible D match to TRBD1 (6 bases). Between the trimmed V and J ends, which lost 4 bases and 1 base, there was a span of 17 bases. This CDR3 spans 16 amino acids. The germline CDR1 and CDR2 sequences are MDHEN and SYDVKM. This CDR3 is CASSSMTRDKSYEQYF. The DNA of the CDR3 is TGTGCCAGCAGTTCTATGACCCGGGACAAATCCTACGAGCAGTACTTC.

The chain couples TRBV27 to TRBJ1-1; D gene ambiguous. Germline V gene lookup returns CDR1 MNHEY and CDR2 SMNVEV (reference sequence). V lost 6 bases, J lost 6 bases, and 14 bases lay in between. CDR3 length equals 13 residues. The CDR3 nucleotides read TGTGCCAGCAGCCCGACGAGGATTTCTGAAGCTTTCTTT. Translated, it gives CASSPTRISEAFF.

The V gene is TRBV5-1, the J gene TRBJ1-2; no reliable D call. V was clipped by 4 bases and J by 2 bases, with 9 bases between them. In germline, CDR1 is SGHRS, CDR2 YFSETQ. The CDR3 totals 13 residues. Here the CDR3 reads CASSLARNYGYTF. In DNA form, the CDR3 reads TGCGCCAGCAGCCTCGCCAGGAACTATGGCTACACCTTC.

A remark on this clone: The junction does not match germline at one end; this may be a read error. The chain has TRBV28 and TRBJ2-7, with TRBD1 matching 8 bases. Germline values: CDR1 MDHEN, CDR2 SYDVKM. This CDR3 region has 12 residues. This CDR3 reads CASSSQGQVFVF. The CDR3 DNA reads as TGTGCCAGCAGTTCCCAGGGACAGGTCTTCGTATTC.

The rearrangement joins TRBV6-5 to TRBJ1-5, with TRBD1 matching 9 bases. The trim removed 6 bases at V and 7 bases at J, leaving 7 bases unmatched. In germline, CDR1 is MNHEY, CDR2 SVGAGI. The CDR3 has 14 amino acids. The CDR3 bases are TGTGCCAGCAGGGGACAGGGACTTAGGCAGCCCCAGCATTTT. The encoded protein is CASRGQGLRQPQHF.

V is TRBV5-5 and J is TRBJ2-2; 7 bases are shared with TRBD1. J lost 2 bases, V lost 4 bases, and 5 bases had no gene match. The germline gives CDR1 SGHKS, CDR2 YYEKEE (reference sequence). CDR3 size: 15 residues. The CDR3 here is CASSRRQGNTGELFF. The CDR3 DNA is TGTGCCAGCAGCCGGCGACAGGGAAACACCGGGGAGCTGTTTTTT.

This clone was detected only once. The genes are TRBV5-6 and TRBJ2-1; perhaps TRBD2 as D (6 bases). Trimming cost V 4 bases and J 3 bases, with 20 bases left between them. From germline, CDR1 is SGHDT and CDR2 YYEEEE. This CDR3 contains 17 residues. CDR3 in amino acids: CASSGGFLPGSYNEQFF. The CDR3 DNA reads TGTGCCAGCAGCGGGGGGTTCCTCCCGGGGAGCTACAATGAGCAGTTCTTC.

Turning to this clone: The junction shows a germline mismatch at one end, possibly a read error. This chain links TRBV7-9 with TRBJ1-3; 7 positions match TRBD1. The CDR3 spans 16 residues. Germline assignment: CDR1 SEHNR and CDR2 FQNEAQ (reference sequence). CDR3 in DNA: TGTTCCAGCAGCCAGACAGGGTTGAGGACTGGAAACACCATATATTTT. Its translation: CSSSQTGLRTGNTIYF.

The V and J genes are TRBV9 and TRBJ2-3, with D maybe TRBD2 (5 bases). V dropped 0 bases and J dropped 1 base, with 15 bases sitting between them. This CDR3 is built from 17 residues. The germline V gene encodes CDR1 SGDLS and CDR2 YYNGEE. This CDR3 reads CASSVEGLPGGTDTQYF. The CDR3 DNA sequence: TGTGCCAGCAGCGTAGAAGGACTGCCCGGGGGCACAGATACGCAGTATTTT.

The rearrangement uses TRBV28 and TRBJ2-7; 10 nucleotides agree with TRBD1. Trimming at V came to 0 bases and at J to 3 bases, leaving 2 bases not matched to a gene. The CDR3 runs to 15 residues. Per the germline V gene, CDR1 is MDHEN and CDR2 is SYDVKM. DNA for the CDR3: TGTGCCAGCAGTTTATGGACAGGGGGCATCTACGAGCAGTACTTC. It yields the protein CASSLWTGGIYEQYF.

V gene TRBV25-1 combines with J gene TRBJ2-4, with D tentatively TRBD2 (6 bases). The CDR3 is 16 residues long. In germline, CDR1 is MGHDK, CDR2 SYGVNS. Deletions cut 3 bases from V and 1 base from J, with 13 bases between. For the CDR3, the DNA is TGTGCCAGCAGTGATACCGGGGGTGGGGCCAAAAACATTCAGTACTTC. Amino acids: CASSDTGGGAKNIQYF.

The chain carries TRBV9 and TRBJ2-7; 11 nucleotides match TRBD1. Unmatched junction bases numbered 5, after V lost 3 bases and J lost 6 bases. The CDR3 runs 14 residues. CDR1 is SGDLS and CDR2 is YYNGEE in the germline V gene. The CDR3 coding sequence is TGTGCCAGCAGCGGTGGGACAGGGGGTGGCGAGCAGTACTTC. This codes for CASSGGTGGGEQYF. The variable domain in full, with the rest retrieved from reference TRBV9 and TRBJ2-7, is DSGVTQTPKHLITATGQRVTLRCSPRSGDLSVYWYQQSLDQGLQFLIQYYNGEERAKGNILERFSAQQFPDLHSELNLSSLELGDSALYFCASSGGTGGGEQYFGPGTRLTVT.

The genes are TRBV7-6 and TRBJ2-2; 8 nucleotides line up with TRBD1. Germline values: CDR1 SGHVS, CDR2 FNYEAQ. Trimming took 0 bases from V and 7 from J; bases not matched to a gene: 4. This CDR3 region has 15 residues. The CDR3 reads CASSLAYRGNGELFF. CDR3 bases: TGTGCCAGCAGCTTAGCCTACAGGGGGAACGGGGAGCTGTTTTTT.